This T cell receptor beta chain was found in a study of blood T cell repertoires in COVID-19. Sequencing used immunoSEQ multiplex PCR; TCRdb keeps in-frame clones, though not all of them. The repertoire has fewer than 250,000 clones, less than 90% of them found once; the top ten carry roughly 3.1%. Participants were aged about 18 to 95 years, lived in 20 to 30 US areas, and enrolled virtually. Germline V lookup: CDR1 SQVTM, CDR2 ANQGSEA. CDR3 size: 15 residues. Trimming cost V 2 bases and J 0 bases; bases outside gene matches: 6. A few counts support this clone. The receptor comes from a young woman who had been exposed to COVID-19. The chain has TRBV29-1 and TRBJ2-7; 8 bases fit TRBD1. The specimen was PBMCs or T cells enriched from blood (not recorded which). The CDR3 nucleotides read TGCAGCGTTGAATCCGGACAGGGTCGCTCCTACGAGCAGTACTTC. It is translated as CSVESGQGRSYEQYF.